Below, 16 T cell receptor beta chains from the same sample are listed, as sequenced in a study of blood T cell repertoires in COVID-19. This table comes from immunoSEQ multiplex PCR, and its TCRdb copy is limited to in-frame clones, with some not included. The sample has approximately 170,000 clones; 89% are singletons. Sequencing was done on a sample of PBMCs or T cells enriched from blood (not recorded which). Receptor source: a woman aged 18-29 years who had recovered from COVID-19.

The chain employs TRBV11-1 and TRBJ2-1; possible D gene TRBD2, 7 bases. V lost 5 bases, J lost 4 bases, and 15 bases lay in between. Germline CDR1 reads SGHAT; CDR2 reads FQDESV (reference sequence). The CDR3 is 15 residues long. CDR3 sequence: CASSPEGGFYNEQFF. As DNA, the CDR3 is TGTGCCAGCAGCCCTGAGGGGGGGTTTTACAATGAGCAGTTCTTC.

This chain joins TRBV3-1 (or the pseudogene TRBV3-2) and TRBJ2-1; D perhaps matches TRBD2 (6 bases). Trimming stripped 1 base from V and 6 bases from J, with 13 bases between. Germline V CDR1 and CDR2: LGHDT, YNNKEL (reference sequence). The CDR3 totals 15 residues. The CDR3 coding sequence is TGTGCCAGCAGCCAAGTCCCGGGAGTGCTCAATGAGCAGTTCTTC. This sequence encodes CASSQVPGVLNEQFF.

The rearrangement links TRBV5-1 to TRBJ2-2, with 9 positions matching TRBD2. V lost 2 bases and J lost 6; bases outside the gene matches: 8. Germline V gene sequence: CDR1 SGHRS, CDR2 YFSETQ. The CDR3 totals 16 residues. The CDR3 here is CASSFFGGRAPGELFF. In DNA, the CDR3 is TGCGCCAGCAGCTTTTTTGGCGGGAGGGCCCCCGGGGAGCTGTTTTTT. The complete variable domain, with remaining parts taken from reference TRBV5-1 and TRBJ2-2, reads KAGVTQTPRYLIKTRGQQVTLSCSPISGHRSVSWYQQTPGQGLQFLFEYFSETQRNKGNFPGRFSGRQFSNSRSEMNVSTLELGDSALYLCASSFFGGRAPGELFFGEGSRLTVL.

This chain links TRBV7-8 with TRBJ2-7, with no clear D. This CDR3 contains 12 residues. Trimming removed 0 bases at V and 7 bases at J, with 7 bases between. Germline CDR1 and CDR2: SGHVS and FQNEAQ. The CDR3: CASSLAWREQYF. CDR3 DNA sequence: TGTGCCAGCAGCTTAGCTTGGCGGGAGCAGTACTTC.

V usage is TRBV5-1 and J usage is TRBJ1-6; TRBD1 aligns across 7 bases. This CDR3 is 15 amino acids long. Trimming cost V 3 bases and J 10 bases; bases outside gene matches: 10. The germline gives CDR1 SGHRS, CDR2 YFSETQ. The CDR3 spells CASSSSGGRASPLHF. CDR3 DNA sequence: TGCGCCAGCAGCTCCTCAGGGGGAAGGGCCTCACCCCTCCACTTT.

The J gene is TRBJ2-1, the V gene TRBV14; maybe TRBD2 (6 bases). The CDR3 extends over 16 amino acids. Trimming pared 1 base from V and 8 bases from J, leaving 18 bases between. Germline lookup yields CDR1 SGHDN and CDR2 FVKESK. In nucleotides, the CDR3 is TGTGCCAGCAGCCAAGTCTCTGACGGGAGTAGTCATGAGCAGTTCTTC. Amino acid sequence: CASSQVSDGSSHEQFF.

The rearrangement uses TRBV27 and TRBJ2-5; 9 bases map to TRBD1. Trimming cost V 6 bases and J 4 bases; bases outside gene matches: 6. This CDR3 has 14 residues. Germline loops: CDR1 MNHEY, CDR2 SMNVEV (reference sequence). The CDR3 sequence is CASSKGQGRETQYF. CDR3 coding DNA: TGTGCCAGCAGCAAGGGACAGGGCAGAGAGACCCAGTACTTC.

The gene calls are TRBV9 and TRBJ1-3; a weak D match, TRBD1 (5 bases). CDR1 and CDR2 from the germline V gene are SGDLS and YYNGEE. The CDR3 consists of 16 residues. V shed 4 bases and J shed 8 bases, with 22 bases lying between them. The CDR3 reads CASSPHGETEGDTIYF. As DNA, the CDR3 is TGTGCCAGCAGCCCCCACGGAGAGACCGAAGGGGACACCATATATTTT.

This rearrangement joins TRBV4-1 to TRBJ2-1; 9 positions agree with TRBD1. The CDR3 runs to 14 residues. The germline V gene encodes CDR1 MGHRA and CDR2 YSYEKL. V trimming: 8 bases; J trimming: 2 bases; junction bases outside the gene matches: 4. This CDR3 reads CASQDRGTYNEQFF. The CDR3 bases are TGCGCCAGCCAGGACAGGGGTACCTACAATGAGCAGTTCTTC.

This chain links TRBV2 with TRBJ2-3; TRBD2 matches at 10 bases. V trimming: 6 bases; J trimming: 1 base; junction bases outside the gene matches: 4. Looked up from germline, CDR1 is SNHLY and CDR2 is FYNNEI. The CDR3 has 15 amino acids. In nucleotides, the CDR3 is TGTGCCAGCAGGGAGCTAGCGGGAGGCACAGATACGCAGTATTTT. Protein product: CASRELAGGTDTQYF. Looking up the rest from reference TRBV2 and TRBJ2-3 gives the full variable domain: EPEVTQTPSHQVTQMGQEVILRCVPISNHLYFYWYRQILGQKVEFLVSFYNNEISEKSEIFDDQFSVERPDGSNFTLKIRSTKLEDSAMYFCASRELAGGTDTQYFGPGTRLTVL.

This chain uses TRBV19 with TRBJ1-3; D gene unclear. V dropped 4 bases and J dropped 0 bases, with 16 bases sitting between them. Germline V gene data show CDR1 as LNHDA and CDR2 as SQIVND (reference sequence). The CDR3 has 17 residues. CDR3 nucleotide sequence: TGTGCCAGTAGTAATCTACGGACGGGAGACTCTGGAAACACCATATATTTT. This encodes CASSNLRTGDSGNTIYF.

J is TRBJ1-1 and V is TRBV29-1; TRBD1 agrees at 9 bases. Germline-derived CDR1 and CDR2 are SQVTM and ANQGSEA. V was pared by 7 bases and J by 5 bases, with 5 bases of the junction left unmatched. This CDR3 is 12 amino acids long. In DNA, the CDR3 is TGCAGCGCGACAGGGGGACGGACTGAAGCTTTCTTT. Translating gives CSATGGRTEAFF.

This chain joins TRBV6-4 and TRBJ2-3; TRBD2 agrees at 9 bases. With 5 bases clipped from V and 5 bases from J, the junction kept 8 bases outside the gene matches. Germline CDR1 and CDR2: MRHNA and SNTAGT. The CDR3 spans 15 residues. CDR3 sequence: CASSTTSGGLDTQYF. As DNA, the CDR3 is TGTGCCAGCAGTACGACTAGCGGAGGGTTAGATACGCAGTATTTT.

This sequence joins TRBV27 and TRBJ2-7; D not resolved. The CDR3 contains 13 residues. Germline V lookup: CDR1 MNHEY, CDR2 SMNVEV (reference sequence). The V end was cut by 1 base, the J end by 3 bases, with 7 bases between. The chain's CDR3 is CASSLYRGYEQYF. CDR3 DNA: TGTGCCAGCAGTTTATATCGCGGCTACGAGCAGTACTTC.

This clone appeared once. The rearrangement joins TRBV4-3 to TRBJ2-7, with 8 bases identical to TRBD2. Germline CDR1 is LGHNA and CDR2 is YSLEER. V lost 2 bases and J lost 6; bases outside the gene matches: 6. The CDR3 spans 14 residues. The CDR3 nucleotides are TGCGCCAGCAGCCAATCGGGACTAGTCTCCGAGCAGTACTTC. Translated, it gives CASSQSGLVSEQYF.

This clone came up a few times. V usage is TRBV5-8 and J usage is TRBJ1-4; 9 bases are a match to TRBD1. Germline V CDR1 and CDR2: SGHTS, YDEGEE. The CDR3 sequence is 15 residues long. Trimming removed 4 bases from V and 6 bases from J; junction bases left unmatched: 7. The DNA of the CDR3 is TGTGCCAGCAGCGTACCGGGACAGGGCCATGAAAAACTGTTTTTT. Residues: CASSVPGQGHEKLFF.